These T cell receptor beta chains were read from a single sample in a study of vaccination and CD4 T cells after COVID-19. These receptors have no known antigen. MiXCR, run by TCRdb on the PCR reads, gives a single entry per CDR3 protein. The data contain tens of thousands of distinct CDR3 sequences, 60% of them singletons. The sample was CD4+ T cells from blood, cultured in vitro, taken after SARS-CoV-2 vaccination. The receptor source for this set is a human donor who received a COVID-19 vaccine. CDR3s include the opening cysteine and the closing phenylalanine or tryptophan. D genes are given only for firm matches. Part of the rows lack a size; the others show once, few, many or a class for expanded clones.

>.|.|TRBV19|TRBJ1-2
CASSTLYGYTF
TGTGCCAGTAGTACACTCTATGGCTACACCTTC
>.|TRBD1|TRBV25-1|TRBJ2-7
CASRGDRDYEQYF
TGTGCCAGCAGGGGGGACAGAGACTACGAGCAGTACTTC
>once|TRBD1|TRBV7-8|TRBJ1-4
CASSLDHAGTGEKLFF
TGTGCCAGCAGCTTAGACCATGCAGGGACAGGGGAAAAACTGTTTTTT
>.|TRBD1|TRBV6-1|TRBJ1-2
CASSELQGVGYTF
TGTGCCAGCAGTGAATTACAGGGGGTAGGCTACACCTTC
>few|TRBD1|TRBV10-1|TRBJ2-2
CASTGQGGTGELFF
TGCGCCAGCACCGGACAGGGGGGCACCGGGGAGCTGTTTTTT
>.|TRBD1|TRBV2|TRBJ1-2
CASKTDRGGYTF
TGTGCCAGCAAGACAGACAGGGGCGGCTACACCTTC
>.|TRBD1|TRBV12-3/TRBV12-4|TRBJ1-2
CASSLRGRDYGYTF
TGTGCCAGCAGTTTGAGGGGGCGCGACTATGGCTACACCTTC
>.|.|TRBV12-3/TRBV12-4|TRBJ2-7
CASSLTYEQYF
TGTGCCAGCAGCCTGACCTACGAGCAGTACTTC
>few|.|TRBV19|TRBJ1-2
CASSIGTRSYGYTF
TGTGCCAGTAGTATTGGGACAAGATCCTATGGCTACACCTTC
>.|.|TRBV15|TRBJ2-7
CATSRDKAAYEQYF
TGTGCCACCAGCAGAGATAAGGCAGCCTACGAGCAGTACTTC
>few|.|TRBV25-1|TRBJ1-1
CASSAARVSTEAFF
TGTGCCAGCAGTGCCGCCAGGGTTAGCACTGAAGCTTTCTTT
>once|.|TRBV10-3|TRBJ2-5
CAISENVGGYQETQYF
TGTGCCATCAGTGAGAATGTTGGGGGGTACCAAGAGACCCAGTACTTC
>.|.|TRBV7-9|TRBJ2-5
CASSLAIETQYF
TGTGCCAGCAGCTTAGCGATCGAGACCCAGTACTTC
>few|.|TRBV24-1|TRBJ1-2
CATSGGYGYTF
TGTGCCACCAGTGGCGGATATGGCTACACCTTC
>.|.|TRBV7-9|TRBJ2-5
CASSLIWLDQETQYF
TGTGCCAGCAGCTTAATTTGGCTGGATCAAGAGACCCAGTACTTC
>.|.|TRBV7-2|TRBJ1-2
CATSRQAYGYTF
TGTGCCACCTCGCGGCAGGCCTATGGCTACACCTTC
>few|.|TRBV20-1|TRBJ2-1
CSASAGHNEQFF
TGCAGTGCTAGCGCTGGCCACAATGAGCAGTTCTTC
>.|TRBD2|TRBV7-9|TRBJ2-5
CASSPRGTEGETQYF
TGTGCCAGCAGCCCGCGGGGGACCGAAGGAGAGACCCAGTACTTC
>few|.|TRBV7-8|TRBJ1-6
CASSSPRGAGNSPLHF
TGTGCCAGCAGCTCACCGCGCGGGGCTGGAAATTCACCCCTCCACTTT
>.|TRBD1|TRBV9|TRBJ1-6
CASSVGSGSGGPTSPLHF
TGTGCCAGCAGCGTAGGGTCAGGGTCAGGGGGCCCTACTTCACCCCTCCACTTT
>few|TRBD1|TRBV29-1|TRBJ1-1
CSVEEEQGYTEAFF
TGCAGCGTTGAAGAAGAACAGGGGTACACTGAAGCTTTCTTT
>.|TRBD1|TRBV27|TRBJ1-5
CASSLRAGGDVNQPQHF
TGTGCCAGCAGTTTAAGGGCAGGGGGAGATGTCAATCAGCCCCAGCATTTT
>.|TRBD1|TRBV24-1|TRBJ2-7
CATQVQGASEQYF
TGTGCCACCCAGGTACAGGGGGCGAGTGAGCAGTACTTC
>.|TRBD1|TRBV20-1|TRBJ1-2
CSARDRLGQGYGYTF
TGCAGTGCTAGAGATCGTTTAGGACAGGGGTATGGCTACACCTTC
>.|TRBD1|TRBV20-1|TRBJ1-5
CSAIQDRANQPQHF
TGCAGTGCCATCCAGGACAGGGCCAATCAGCCCCAGCATTTT
>few|.|TRBV6-5|TRBJ1-6
CASSYSHGQASYNSPLHF
TGTGCCAGCAGTTACTCCCACGGGCAGGCCTCCTATAATTCACCCCTCCACTTT
>.|.|TRBV7-7|TRBJ2-2
CASSLRQGTGELFF
TGTGCCAGCAGCTTAAGGCAGGGGACCGGGGAGCTGTTTTTT
>.|.|TRBV6-5|TRBJ1-2
CASSYSIIPWGGKGYTF
TGTGCCAGCAGTTACTCGATCATTCCCTGGGGCGGAAAGGGCTACACCTTC
>.|.|TRBV20-1|TRBJ1-1
CSAGRGPSFDTEAFF
TGCAGTGCTGGGAGGGGACCCTCTTTTGACACTGAAGCTTTCTTT
>.|TRBD2|TRBV7-3|TRBJ2-5
CASSPNRASGGQETQYF
TGTGCCAGCAGCCCCAACCGGGCTAGCGGGGGGCAAGAGACCCAGTACTTC
>few|.|TRBV25-1|TRBJ1-2
CASSEFRGYGYTF
TGTGCCAGCAGTGAATTTAGGGGATACGGCTACACCTTC
>once|TRBD1|TRBV7-6|TRBJ2-3
CASSLGQGGDTQYF
TGTGCCAGCAGCTTAGGACAGGGGGGAGATACGCAGTATTTT
>.|.|TRBV7-2|TRBJ2-7
CASSTRVYYEQYF
TGTGCCAGCAGCACCAGGGTTTACTACGAGCAGTACTTC
>.|.|TRBV15|TRBJ2-1
CATSRDSYNEQFF
TGTGCCACCAGCAGAGACAGTTACAATGAGCAGTTCTTC
>.|.|TRBV20-1|TRBJ1-1
CSARHGFMNTEAFF
TGCAGTGCTAGACACGGGTTCATGAACACTGAAGCTTTCTTT
>.|.|TRBV20-1|TRBJ2-2
CSARLGSGELFF
TGCAGTGCTAGGTTGGGGTCCGGGGAGCTGTTTTTT
>once|.|TRBV6-1|TRBJ1-2
CASRRHGGGGTAYGYTF
TGTGCCAGCAGGAGACACGGGGGAGGGGGAACCGCTTATGGCTACACCTTC
>once|.|TRBV28|TRBJ1-1
CASSLLGRVGNAFF
TGTGCCAGCAGTTTATTAGGCAGGGTGGGTAACGCTTTCTTT
>once|TRBD1|TRBV11-3|TRBJ1-1
CASSLRQGANTEAFF
TGTGCCAGCAGCTTACGCCAGGGGGCAAACACTGAAGCTTTCTTT
>.|.|TRBV9|TRBJ1-6
CASTATQSPDSPLHF
TGTGCCAGCACCGCCACCCAAAGCCCTGATTCACCCCTCCACTTT
>.|.|TRBV6-1|TRBJ2-5
CASSSSYQETQYF
TGTGCCAGCTCCTCCTCGTACCAAGAGACCCAGTACTTC
>once|.|TRBV6-1|TRBJ1-4
CATATVNEKLFF
TGTGCCACCGCGACTGTTAATGAAAAACTGTTTTTT
>.|.|TRBV7-2|TRBJ2-2
CASSLAAGQTGELFF
TGTGCCAGCAGCTTGGCGGCGGGCCAGACCGGGGAGCTGTTTTTT
>.|.|TRBV7-9|TRBJ1-2
CASSLGAGTSSNYGYTF
TGTGCCAGCAGCTTAGGTGCCGGGACATCGTCTAACTATGGCTACACCTTC
>.|TRBD2|TRBV6-1|TRBJ2-1
CASSSIKTSGVYNEQFF
TGTGCCAGCAGCTCTATCAAAACTAGCGGGGTCTACAATGAGCAGTTCTTC
>.|TRBD1|TRBV27|TRBJ1-5
CASSRSGTGGKTSLNGNQPQHF
TGTGCCAGCAGCCGATCCGGGACAGGGGGTAAGACTTCGTTGAATGGCAATCAGCCCCAGCATTTT
>.|.|TRBV10-3|TRBJ1-2
CAISESWSTNYGYTF
TGTGCCATCAGTGAGTCGTGGTCCACTAATTATGGCTACACCTTC
>.|TRBD1|TRBV19|TRBJ2-7
CASRVSGTGSYYEQYF
TGTGCCAGTAGGGTGTCCGGGACAGGGTCCTACTACGAGCAGTACTTC
>.|.|TRBV24-1|TRBJ1-2
CATSGLGSNYGYTF
TGTGCCACCAGTGGCTTGGGCAGTAACTATGGCTACACCTTC
>.|.|TRBV19|TRBJ1-6
CASSKEKAPLHF
TGTGCCAGTAGTAAGGAGAAGGCACCCCTCCACTTT
>.|TRBD1|TRBV12-3/TRBV12-4|TRBJ1-1
CASSSPGQGEGNPEAFF
TGTGCCAGCAGTTCTCCGGGACAGGGGGAAGGTAACCCTGAAGCTTTCTTT
>.|.|TRBV15|TRBJ1-1
CATSQPQGEAFF
TGTGCCACCAGCCAACCCCAGGGTGAAGCTTTCTTT
>.|.|TRBV7-2|TRBJ2-3
CASSRNPGGSQDTQYF
TGTGCCAGCAGCCGTAACCCTGGGGGCAGTCAAGATACGCAGTATTTT
>few|.|TRBV2|TRBJ2-3
CASKISTDTQYF
TGTGCCAGCAAGATAAGCACAGATACGCAGTATTTT
>.|.|TRBV6-1|TRBJ1-5
CASSGASQPQHF
TGTGCCAGCAGTGGGGCCAGCCAGCCCCAGCATTTT